The 11 T cell receptor beta chains below were found in one sample sequenced in a study of blood T cells in healthy people across ages. Primed by a sample-barcoded 5' primer and a J-beta primer mix, a second PCR proceeded for about 7 to 11 cycles. Using its own MiXCR run on the 5' RACE reads, TCRdb lists one record per CDR3 protein. This sample carries about 780,000 distinct CDR3 sequences, 62% of them seen once, and the ten largest clones take approximately 30%. Sequencing was done on a sample of blood. The source is a young man in good health.

V gene TRBV20-1 combines with J gene TRBJ2-2; no clear D. CDR3 length: 13 residues. Trimming removed 3 bases at V and 3 bases at J, with 8 bases between. Germline assignment: CDR1 DFQATT and CDR2 SNEGSKA (reference sequence). DNA for the CDR3: TGCAGTGCTAGTTCCGGACACACCGGGGAGCTGTTTTTT. Its translation is CSASSGHTGELFF.

The table lists this clonotype with a few counts. The chain employs TRBV10-3 and TRBJ2-5; 9 positions match TRBD2. CDR3 length: 19 residues. The V segment lost 3 bases and the J segment 4 bases; nucleotides outside the gene matches: 18. Germline CDR1 reads ENHRY; CDR2 reads SYGVKD. CDR3 amino acids: CAISESSGLAGFSGETQYF. The DNA of the CDR3 is TGTGCCATCAGTGAATCTTCTGGGCTAGCGGGGTTTTCAGGAGAGACCCAGTACTTC.

V is TRBV7-3 and J is TRBJ1-2; D uncertain. This CDR3 contains 14 residues. CDR1 is SGHTA, CDR2 FQGTGA, per germline. Trimming shortened V by 6 bases and J by 3 bases, and 14 bases separated the two germline ends. CDR3 protein: CASSPGRSDYGYTF. CDR3 nucleotide sequence: TGTGCCAGCAGTCCCGGGAGAAGCGACTATGGCTACACCTTC.

V is TRBV12-3 or TRBV12-4 and J is TRBJ1-2, with D maybe TRBD1 (5 bases). The ends were cut back, 6 bases at V and 6 bases at J, with 14 bases in the middle. The CDR3 has 13 amino acids. This chain's CDR3 is CASSHGGGDGYTF. CDR3 bases: TGTGCCAGCAGCCATGGGGGAGGAGATGGCTACACCTTC.

The chain is built from TRBV7-2 and TRBJ2-7, with D maybe TRBD2 (6 bases). Trimming shortened V by 4 bases and J by 2 bases, and 27 bases separated the two germline ends. This CDR3 is built from 19 residues. Germline V gene sequence: CDR1 SGHTA, CDR2 FQGNSA. CDR3 protein: CASSSLGGARDSNPYEQYF. The CDR3 region has the DNA TGTGCCAGCAGCTCACTAGGAGGGGCGAGGGACTCCAACCCCTACGAGCAGTACTTC.

The V gene is TRBV28, the J gene TRBJ2-3; 12 nucleotides align to TRBD2. Looked up from germline, CDR1 is MDHEN and CDR2 is SYDVKM. This CDR3 has 16 residues. The V segment lost 7 bases and the J segment 2 bases; nucleotides outside the gene matches: 7. The CDR3 nucleotides are TGTGCCAGCACCTTACGACTAGCGGGGGACACAGATACGCAGTATTTT. Translation gives CASTLRLAGDTDTQYF. Based on the CDR3 plus reference TRBV28 and TRBJ2-3, the full variable domain is DVKVTQSSRYLVKRTGEKVFLECVQDMDHENMFWYRQDPGLGLRLIYFSYDVKMKEKGDIPEGYSVSREKKERFSLILESASTNQTSMYLCASTLRLAGDTDTQYFGPGTRLTVL.

J is TRBJ1-6 and V is TRBV9, with no clear D. Trimming took off 5 bases at V and 0 bases at J, with 6 bases between the two ends. The CDR3 consists of 14 residues. Germline V gene lookup returns CDR1 SGDLS and CDR2 YYNGEE. The CDR3 region has the DNA TGTGCCAGCAGGAAAGACTCCTATAATTCACCCCTCCACTTT. Amino acid sequence: CASRKDSYNSPLHF.

On this clonotype: Its ends do not fully match the called genes, so a read error is possible. The J gene is TRBJ2-7, the V gene TRBV7-2; unclear D gene. This CDR3 region has 13 residues. Germline lookup yields CDR1 SGHTA and CDR2 FQGNSA. The CDR3 spells CASSARLLYELYF. In nucleotides, the CDR3 is TGTGCCAGCAGCGCCCGACTTCTCTACGAGCTGTACTTC.

J is TRBJ2-1 and V is TRBV7-9; no clear D gene. Germline CDR1 is SEHNR and CDR2 is FQNEAQ (reference sequence). V was cut by 6 bases and J by 4 bases, with 19 bases left in between. The CDR3 runs to 16 residues. CDR3 sequence (DNA): TGTGCCAGCAGTTCCCGGGCAGGTGACCAATACAATGAGCAGTTCTTC. As protein: CASSSRAGDQYNEQFF.

The V and J genes are TRBV29-1 and TRBJ1-2; D may be TRBD1 (5 bases). The CDR3 spans 14 residues. The germline CDR1 and CDR2 sequences are SQVTM and ANQGSEA. Trimming removed 1 base at V and 7 bases at J, with 16 bases between. The CDR3 region is CSVEVTAGLAGYTF. CDR3 nucleotides: TGCAGCGTTGAAGTCACCGCAGGGTTAGCTGGCTACACCTTC. Looking up the rest from reference TRBV29-1 and TRBJ1-2 gives the full variable domain: SAVISQKPSRDICQRGTSLTIQCQVDSQVTMMFWYRQQPGQSLTLIATANQGSEATYESGFVIDKFPISRPNLTFSTLTVSNMSPEDSSIYLCSVEVTAGLAGYTFGSGTRLTVV.

The chain joins TRBV20-1 to TRBJ1-5; a weak D match, TRBD1 (5 bases). Germline CDR1 reads DFQATT; CDR2 reads SNEGSKA (reference sequence). Trimming removed 3 bases from V and 7 bases from J, with 10 bases in between. CDR3 length: 12 residues. CDR3: CSARLGEQPQHF. The CDR3 DNA is TGCAGTGCTAGGTTGGGGGAACAGCCCCAGCATTTT.